The entry that follows covers one TCR beta chain sequence. This clonotype was seen more than once but under ten times. Its antigen target is currently unknown. No per-base quality is available; no much larger clone lies one base away. Spanning cysteine to phenylalanine, the CDR3 consists of 14 amino acids. Here the CDR3 DNA is all that survives: 42 bases in frame from base 1. The junction shows trimming of 4 bases on V and 7 bases on J, plus 14 bases between the germline ends. From the germline V gene, CDR1 is SNHLY and CDR2 is FYNNEI. This sample was included in a study of CD8 T cells in ankylosing spondylitis listed by TCRdb under 2017. Some background on the complete study: The study profiled T cell receptor beta repertoires in healthy donors and ankylosing spondylitis patients to find disease-linked TCR variants. Samples of peripheral blood were taken, and for ankylosing spondylitis patients, synovial fluid was collected as well. The full study cohort comprised around 25 ankylosing spondylitis patients and some 100 healthy donors.

Sequencing relied on an Illumina HiSeq 2500. TCR beta libraries were prepared by quantitative 5'-RACE with molecular barcodes. The study's processing was this. Disease-linked TCR variants were identified with a new computational method built on a probabilistic model of VDJ rearrangement. Using fastp trimming at Q25 and MiXCR clonotype assembly, TCRdb reanalyzed the public sequencing data and kept in-frame beta chains. Entries are consolidated by CDR3 protein sequence, retaining the most common genes and DNA. These V and J calls originate from TCRdb's pipeline instead of the authors' own analysis. The sample data list approximately 440,000 distinct CDR3 sequences, and roughly 17% of these were observed just once. 0.95% to 1.1% of the sample is in the top ten clones. General findings and caveats noted by the study authors: According to the report, matched synovial fluid samples from ankylosing spondylitis patients were significantly enriched for the disease-linked clones. Some of the motif variants had been reported before in the synovial fluid and blood of reactive arthritis patients, a finding that suggests common disease-initiation mechanisms. A TCR beta motif of several highly homologous amino acid variants appeared characteristic of blood from ankylosing spondylitis patients. The disease-linked clones showed a CD8+ phenotype and occurred at relatively low frequencies in peripheral blood.

The chain is assembled from TRBV2 and TRBJ1-5, with no confidently assigned D gene. Sequencing used blood, either unsorted or a sorted T cell fraction (not recorded which). This sequence was found in a male donor with ankylosing spondylitis. The CDR3 is CASSGGGSVQPQHF. The nucleotide sequence is given as TGTGCCAGCAGTGGGGGAGGTTCTGTGCAGCCCCAGCATTTT.